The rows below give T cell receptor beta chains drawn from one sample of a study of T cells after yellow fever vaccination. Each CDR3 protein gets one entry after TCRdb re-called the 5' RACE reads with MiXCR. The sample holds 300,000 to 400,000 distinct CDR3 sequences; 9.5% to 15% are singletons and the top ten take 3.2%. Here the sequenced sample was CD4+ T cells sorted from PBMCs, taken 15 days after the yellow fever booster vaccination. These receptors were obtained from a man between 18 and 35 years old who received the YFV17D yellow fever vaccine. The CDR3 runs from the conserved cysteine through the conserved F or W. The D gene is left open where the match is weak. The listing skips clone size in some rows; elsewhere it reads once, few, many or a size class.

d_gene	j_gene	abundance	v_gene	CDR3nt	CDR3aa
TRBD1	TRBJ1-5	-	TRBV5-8	TGTGCCAGCAGCCAGGACAGGGGCTATCAGCCCCAGCATTTT	CASSQDRGYQPQHF
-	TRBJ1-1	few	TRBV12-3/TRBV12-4	-	CASSFGTGTFF
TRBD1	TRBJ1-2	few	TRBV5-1	TGCGCCAGCAGCTTTGCCGGTCAGGGGGGCGGTGGCTACACCTTC	CASSFAGQGGGGYTF
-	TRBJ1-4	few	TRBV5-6	TGTGCCAGCAGCCATCGACCCAGTAATGAAAAACTGTTTTTT	CASSHRPSNEKLFF
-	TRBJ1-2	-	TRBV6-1	TGTGCCAGCGGGGGGCAGGGAACCAACTATGGCTTCACCTTC	CASGGQGTNYGFTF
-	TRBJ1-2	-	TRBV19	TGTGCCAGTAGTGACGCCGTGAGGGAAAATGGCTACACCTTC	CASSDAVRENGYTF
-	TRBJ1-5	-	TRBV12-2	TGTGCAAGTCGCTTAGAGGTAGGGGGACAGGGTGCTCAGCCCCAGCATTTT	CASRLEVGGQGAQPQHF
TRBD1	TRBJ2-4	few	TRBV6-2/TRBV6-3	TGTGCCAGCAGTTACTCGATTCAGGGGGTCGGCCTCACTCAGTACTTC	CASSYSIQGVGLTQYF
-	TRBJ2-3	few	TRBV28	TGTGCCAGCAGTTTTGTGGGTACGCAGTATTTT	CASSFVGTQYF
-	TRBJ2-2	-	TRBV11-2	TGTGCCAGCAGCTGGACAGACGCCGGGGAGCTGTTTTTT	CASSWTDAGELFF
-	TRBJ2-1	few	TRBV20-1	TGCAGTTCTCAACAGGGCACCTACAATGAGCAGTTCTTC	CSSQQGTYNEQFF
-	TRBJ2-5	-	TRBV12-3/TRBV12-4	TGTGCCAGCAGCCAGTCCTTTGGAGAGACCCAGTACTTC	CASSQSFGETQYF
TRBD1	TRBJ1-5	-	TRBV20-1	TGCAGTGCTAGGACAGGGGGAGGTAGCAATCAGCCCCAGCATTTT	CSARTGGGSNQPQHF
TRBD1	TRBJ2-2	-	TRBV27	TGTGCCACCGCCCCCGGACAGGGAAGAATCGGGGAGCTGTTTTTT	CATAPGQGRIGELFF
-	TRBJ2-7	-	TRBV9	TGTGCCAGCAGCTTAAGGACTGGAAGTTACGAGCAGTACTTC	CASSLRTGSYEQYF
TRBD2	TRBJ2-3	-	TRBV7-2	TGTGCCAGCAGCTTAGAGGTGGGGCTAGCGGGGGGCACAGATACGCAGTATTTT	CASSLEVGLAGGTDTQYF
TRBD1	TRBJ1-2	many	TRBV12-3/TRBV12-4	TGTGCCAGCAATTCCGGACAGGGACGCGGCTACACCTTC	CASNSGQGRGYTF
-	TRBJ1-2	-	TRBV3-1	TGTGCCAGCAGCCAAGTTTGGATGGTTGGTTCTAACTATGGCTACACCTTC	CASSQVWMVGSNYGYTF
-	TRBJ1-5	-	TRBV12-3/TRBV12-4	TGTGCCAGCAGTTTAAATGGGCCCCAGCATTTT	CASSLNGPQHF
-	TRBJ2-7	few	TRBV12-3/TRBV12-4	TGTGCCAGCAGTTTAGGCGGGGCGGCTTGGCAGTACTTC	CASSLGGAAWQYF
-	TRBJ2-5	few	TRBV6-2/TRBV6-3	TGTGCCAGCTCAACCCGGAGGGGGGCTTATGGGACCCAGTACTTC	CASSTRRGAYGTQYF
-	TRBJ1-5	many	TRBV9	TGTGCCAGCACCGAGGTGTACCTGGGTGGGGCCCTTAATCAGCCCCAGCATTTT	CASTEVYLGGALNQPQHF
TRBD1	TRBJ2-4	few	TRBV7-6	TGTGCCAGCAGCCTGGGACAGGGGTGGAACATTCAGTACTTC	CASSLGQGWNIQYF
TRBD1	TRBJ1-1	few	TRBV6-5	TGTGCCAGCAGTTACGGGGCAGGGGGTAACACTGAAGCTTTCTTT	CASSYGAGGNTEAFF
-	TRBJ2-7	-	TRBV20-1	TGCAGTGCGGGCAGGGTCGACGAGCAGTACTTC	CSAGRVDEQYF
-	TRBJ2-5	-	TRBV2	TGTGCCAGCAGGGACAGTGAACAAGAGACCCAGTACTTC	CASRDSEQETQYF
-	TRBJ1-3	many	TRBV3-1	TGTGCCAGCAGCCTGTACAGGGATGGAAACACCATATATTTT	CASSLYRDGNTIYF
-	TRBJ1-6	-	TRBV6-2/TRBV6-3	TGTGCCAGCAAGGCGCTCTCTTCACCCCTCCACTTT	CASKALSSPLHF
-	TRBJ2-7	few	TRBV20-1	TGCAGTGCTAGAGATCCGTATCCACCCTACGAGCAGTACTTC	CSARDPYPPYEQYF
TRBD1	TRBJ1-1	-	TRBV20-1	TGCAGTGCTAGAGAGTCCTTTGTGAGGGACAGGGGGAACACTGAAGCTTTCTTT	CSARESFVRDRGNTEAFF
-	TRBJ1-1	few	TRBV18	TGTGCCAGCTCACCACCGGGGTCTCGCGGCGACACTGAAGCTTTCTTT	CASSPPGSRGDTEAFF
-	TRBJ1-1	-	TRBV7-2	TGTGCCAGCAGCCGCAGGGCTCTGAACACTGAAGCTTTCTTT	CASSRRALNTEAFF
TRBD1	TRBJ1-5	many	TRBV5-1	TGTGCCAGCAGCCTCGGACAGGGAGATCAGCCCCAGCATTTT	CASSLGQGDQPQHF
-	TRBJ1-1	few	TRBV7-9	TGTGCCAGCAGCTGGGGACTCGCGAACACTGAAGCTTTCTTT	CASSWGLANTEAFF
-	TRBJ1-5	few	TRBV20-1	TGCAGTGCTAGGGTTCCGTTAGGGCTGGGGCCCCAGCATTTT	CSARVPLGLGPQHF
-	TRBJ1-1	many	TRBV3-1	TGTGCCAGCAGCCAAGGGGAAGGGAAAGCTTTCTTT	CASSQGEGKAFF
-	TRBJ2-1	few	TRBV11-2	TGTGCCAGCAGCTTGGACGAGAGGGGCTCCAATGAGCAGTTCTTC	CASSLDERGSNEQFF
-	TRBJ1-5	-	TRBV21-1	TGTGCCAGCAGCAAAGAGAGGAAGGAGTCCACCTCCCTTAGCAATCAGCCCCAGCATTTT	CASSKERKESTSLSNQPQHF
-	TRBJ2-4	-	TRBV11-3	TGTGCCAGCAGCTTGGGGGGTCCAGCGGCCAAAAACATTCAGTACTTC	CASSLGGPAAKNIQYF